This TCR beta chain was recovered during a study of blood T cell repertoires in COVID-19. Whole-study context: COVID-19 samples collected from the United States, Italy and Spain covered acute and convalescent phases. In each case, the material was cDNA or gDNA derived from T cells, B-cell-depleted T cells, or PBMCs.

Seattle's cohort entered during active infection and was followed longitudinally. Authors' processing steps: Amplifying reference gene primers gave estimates of nucleated cell counts. Produced via immunoSEQ multiplex PCR; TCRdb's table is partial and in-frame only. V, J and clone size reflect that table, while D and trimming were determined from the DNA. Of a few hundred thousand clones listed, about 81% were seen once; the top ten hold around 8%. Germline V lookup: CDR1 MDHEN, CDR2 SYDVKM. This CDR3 spans 11 amino acids. Deletions cut 10 bases from V and 1 base from J, with 7 bases between. This TCR derives from a woman aged 80 or older with COVID-19, enrolled during active disease. The chain carries TRBV28 and TRBJ1-2; TRBD1 might be the D (5 bases). Material: peripheral blood. As DNA, the CDR3 is TGTGCCAACGGGGGTAACTATGGCTACACCTTC. It specifies CANGGNYGYTF.